A single sample is the source of the 12 T cell receptor beta chains below, sequenced in a study of blood T cell repertoires in COVID-19. Assay: immunoSEQ multiplex PCR; the TCRdb copy retains only in-frame clones and omits some. The table lists about 180,000 clones, approximately 80% of them singletons, with about 18% in the top ten. The specimen was PBMCs or T cells enriched from blood (not recorded which). Receptors were obtained from a woman aged 45-60 years who had recovered from COVID-19.

This chain uses TRBV27 with TRBJ2-2; D unresolved. This CDR3 spans 11 amino acids. Trimming removed 10 bases at V and 6 bases at J, with 9 bases between. The germline V gene has CDR1 MNHEY and CDR2 SMNVEV (reference sequence). Written as DNA, the CDR3 is TGTGCCATACGAGCTGCCGGGGAGCTGTTTTTT. Its translation: CAIRAAGELFF.

V usage is TRBV5-1 and J usage is TRBJ2-7, with 7 bases identical to TRBD1. The CDR3 spans 15 residues. In germline, CDR1 is SGHRS, CDR2 YFSETQ. The J segment lost 1 base and the V segment lost 5 bases, leaving 9 bases of the junction unmatched. The CDR3 DNA is TGCGCCAGCAGACCGACAGGGATGGGGTCCTACGAGCAGTACTTC. The encoded protein is CASRPTGMGSYEQYF.

This clone has just one count. The rearrangement links TRBV6-2 or TRBV6-3 to TRBJ1-1; D remains unclear. CDR1 and CDR2 (germline): MNHEY, SVGEGT. The CDR3 consists of 12 residues. Deletions cut 0 bases from V and 11 bases from J, with 10 bases between. CDR3: CASSYSRSTAFF. CDR3 nucleotide sequence: TGTGCCAGCAGTTACTCTCGGTCTACGGCTTTCTTT.

The genes are TRBV28 and TRBJ1-2; D remains ambiguous. V lost 7 bases and J lost 6, with 18 bases in between. In germline, CDR1 is MDHEN, CDR2 SYDVKM. The CDR3 is 14 residues long. The CDR3 DNA follows: TGTGCCAGCACCCCATCCTCCCCGCTAGATGGCTACACCTTC. The encoded protein is CASTPSSPLDGYTF.

This chain uses TRBV25-1 with TRBJ2-3; 9 bases agree with TRBD1. V trimming: 1 base; J trimming: 6 bases; junction bases outside the gene matches: 5. In germline, CDR1 is MGHDK, CDR2 SYGVNS. The CDR3 loop spans 15 amino acids. Written as DNA, the CDR3 is TGTGCCAGCAGTGAATCAGGACAGGGGAGGGATACGCAGTATTTT. Translating it yields CASSESGQGRDTQYF.

The CDR3 bases are TGTGCCAGCAGCTTGGAGCGACTGCCGAACACTGAAGCTTTCTTT. Residues: CASSLERLPNTEAFF. The V call is TRBV5-6, the J call TRBJ1-1; D is unresolved. The length of the CDR3 is 15 residues. CDR1 and CDR2 from the germline V gene are SGHDT and YYEEEE. V was trimmed by 0 bases and J by 1 base, leaving 10 bases between them. The variable domain in full, completed from reference TRBV5-6 and TRBJ1-1, reads DAGVTQSPTHLIKTRGQQVTLRCSPKSGHDTVSWYQQALGQGPQFIFQYYEEEERQRGNFPDRFSGHQFPNYSSELNVNALLLGDSALYLCASSLERLPNTEAFFGQGTRLTVV.

This chain joins TRBV1 and TRBJ1-2; the D segment call TRBD1 is taken from the table without a DNA check. TRBV1 is annotated as a pseudogene. The CDR3 is made up of 13 amino acids. The CDR3 region has the DNA TGCACCAGCAGGATGACAGGGGGCGCTGGCTACACCTTC. Protein sequence: CTSRMTGGAGYTF.

The chain links TRBV7-3 to TRBJ2-2, with D possibly being TRBD2 (5 bases). V shed 1 base and J shed 0 bases, with 15 bases lying between them. CDR3 size: 18 residues. Germline V gene lookup returns CDR1 SGHTA and CDR2 FQGTGA. The DNA for the CDR3 is TGTGCCAGCAGCTTAAACCCCGGGCAGGACTCGAACACCGGGGAGCTGTTTTTT. Its translation: CASSLNPGQDSNTGELFF.

The J gene is TRBJ2-3, the V gene TRBV7-9; maybe TRBD2 (5 bases). V lost 11 bases and J lost 0, with 15 bases in between. The CDR3 covers 14 residues. In germline, CDR1 is SEHNR, CDR2 FQNEAQ (reference sequence). CDR3 in amino acids: CAGTRVGSTDTQYF. The CDR3 DNA is TGTGCCGGAACGAGGGTAGGGAGCACAGATACGCAGTATTTT.

The chain employs TRBV18 and TRBJ2-7; TRBD2 matches 7 bases. With V trimmed by 3 bases and J by 0 bases, 8 bases remained unmatched. The CDR3 length is 16 residues. Looked up from germline, CDR1 is KGHSH and CDR2 is LQKENI. The CDR3 spells CASSPGSQRGSYEQYF. The CDR3 nucleotides are TGTGCCAGCTCACCCGGCTCTCAGCGGGGCTCCTACGAGCAGTACTTC.

The chain has TRBV6-5 and TRBJ2-2; D gene ambiguous. The CDR3 has 12 residues. The ends were cut back, 6 bases at V and 1 base at J, with 3 bases in the middle. Germline lookup yields CDR1 MNHEY and CDR2 SVGAGI. The CDR3 DNA sequence: TGTGCCAGCAGCCGGAACACCGGGGAGCTGTTTTTT. Protein sequence: CASSRNTGELFF.

As for this clone: Relative to the germline gene, one junction end is altered; a read error may explain this. The V call is TRBV19, the J call TRBJ1-2, with 11 positions matching TRBD1. The CDR3 is 16 residues long. The germline V gene has CDR1 LNHDA and CDR2 SQIVND (reference sequence). The CDR3 DNA reads TGTGCCAGTACCCCCTCACCGGGACAGGGGGTACTCACTCCCCACTTC. Amino acids: CASTPSPGQGVLTPHF. The full variable domain, its missing parts supplied by reference TRBV19 and TRBJ1-2, is DGGITQSPKYLFRKEGQNVTLSCEQNLNHDAMYWYRQDPGQGLRLIYYSQIVNDFQKGDIAEGYSVSREKKESFPLTVTSAQKNPTAFYLCASTPSPGQGVLTPHFGSGTRLTVV.